This is a list of T cell receptor beta chains from one sample in a study of blood T cell repertoires in COVID-19. Here immunoSEQ multiplex PCR was the method, and the copy in TCRdb shows in-frame clones only, minus some. The sample carries approximately 220,000 clones, approximately 87% recorded once. Sequencing was done on a sample of peripheral blood. The receptors shown here come from a woman aged 45-60 years with acute or convalescent COVID-19. Both conserved end residues are part of each CDR3. D genes are given only for firm matches. The listing skips clone size in some rows; elsewhere it reads once, few, many or a size class.

-,TRBJ1-2,-,TRBV6-6,TGTGCCAGCCGGGGGGGATCGGGCTATGGCTACACCTTC,CASRGGSGYGYTF
-,TRBJ1-1,medium-sized,TRBV12-5,TGTGCTAGTGGTTTGGGGTCCCTGGAGGGAGCTTTCTTT,CASGLGSLEGAFF
TRBD1,TRBJ1-2,-,TRBV18,TGTGCCAGCTCACTTTCAGAGCAGGGGGCCAGTGGCTACACCTTC,CASSLSEQGASGYTF
-,TRBJ2-1,-,TRBV18,TGTGCCAGCTCACCGTACGCCTTGACCGCCCTAGTTAATGAGCAGTTCTTC,CASSPYALTALVNEQFF
-,TRBJ1-1,once,TRBV6-2/TRBV6-3,TGTGCCAGCAGTTACGCCGGGGGGAGGTCTGAAGCTTTCTTT,CASSYAGGRSEAFF
TRBD1,TRBJ1-2,-,TRBV6-5,TGTGCCAGCAGAGGGACAGGGACGTATGGCTACACCTTC,CASRGTGTYGYTF
-,TRBJ2-7,few,TRBV7-9,TGTGCCAGCAGCTTAGCGGGGGGGCCCCCCTCCTACGAGCAGTACTTC,CASSLAGGPPSYEQYF
TRBD1,TRBJ1-1,-,TRBV4-3,TGCGCCAGCAGCCAAGGGGGGGACAGGGGTTCAGAAGCTTTCTTT,CASSQGGDRGSEAFF
TRBD2,TRBJ2-3,few,TRBV5-1,TGCGCCAGCAGCTGGACTAGCGGGGGGGCCGGGGCAGATACGCAGTATTTT,CASSWTSGGAGADTQYF
-,TRBJ2-1,-,TRBV11-2,TGTGCCAGCAGCTTGGCGGCTGAGCAGTTCTTC,CASSLAAEQFF
TRBD2,TRBJ2-2,-,TRBV13,TGTGCCAGCAGCGTGACTAGCGGGAACACCGGGGAGCTGTTTTTT,CASSVTSGNTGELFF
-,TRBJ2-1,-,TRBV28,TGTGCCAGCTTCGCACTTAGCTCCTACAATGAGCAGTTCTTC,CASFALSSYNEQFF
-,TRBJ1-2,-,TRBV7-9,TGTGCCAGCAGCTTAGATAGGACAGCAAGCTATGGCTACACCTTC,CASSLDRTASYGYTF
-,TRBJ2-1,once,TRBV20-1,TGCAGTGCTAGTCCCGGGATGGGTGGTAGCGCATACAATGAGCAGTTCTTC,CSASPGMGGSAYNEQFF
TRBD1,TRBJ2-7,-,TRBV27,TGTGCCAGCAGTCCCCTTGGTCGACAGGGGCCTATAAAGGACTACGAGCAGTACTTC,CASSPLGRQGPIKDYEQYF
TRBD1,TRBJ1-4,-,TRBV18,TGTGCCAGCTCGCCACAAACAGGGGTTGGGGAAAAACTGTTTTTT,CASSPQTGVGEKLFF
TRBD1,TRBJ1-6,-,TRBV18,TGTGCCAGCTCCAGGGACAGGGACAATTCACCCCTCCACTTT,CASSRDRDNSPLHF
-,TRBJ2-2,-,TRBV4-2,TGTGCCAGCAGCCGAGACACCGGGGAGCTGTTTTTT,CASSRDTGELFF
-,TRBJ1-5,-,TRBV24-1,TGTGCCACCAGTGATTTGAAGGTGCAGGGCTTCAATCAGCCCCAGCATTTT,CATSDLKVQGFNQPQHF
-,TRBJ1-1,-,TRBV12-3/TRBV12-4,TGTGCCAGCAGCAAAGGACTGATTGAAGCTTTCTTT,CASSKGLIEAFF
TRBD1,TRBJ2-7,-,TRBV3-1/TRBV3-2,TGTGCCAGCAGCCTCGGACAGGGTATGGACTTC,CASSLGQGMDF
-,TRBJ2-7,-,TRBV5-5,TGTGCCAGCAGCTTGGCTACAGGGATCGGGTACGAGCAGTACTTC,CASSLATGIGYEQYF
-,TRBJ2-5,few,TRBV11-2,TGTGCCAGCAGCTTAGCGGGAGAGACCCAGTACTTC,CASSLAGETQYF
TRBD1,TRBJ1-4,-,TRBV28,TGTGCCAGCACCCCGGCCGGGACAGGGGGTGAAAAACTGTTTTTT,CASTPAGTGGEKLFF
-,TRBJ1-2,few,TRBV6-5,TGTGCCAGCAGTTTCACAGAGAACTATGGCTACACCTTC,CASSFTENYGYTF
-,TRBJ2-3,once,TRBV7-2,TGTGCCAGCAGCTTTAATCTGTTCACAGATACGCAGTATTTT,CASSFNLFTDTQYF
-,TRBJ2-2,-,TRBV30,TGTGCCTGGAAGTCTAGCGATCACACCGGGGAGCTGTTTTTT,CAWKSSDHTGELFF
-,TRBJ2-1,-,TRBV4-3,TGCGCCAGCAGCCAAGATCACGGGAGGCAGTTCTTC,CASSQDHGRQFF
TRBD1,TRBJ1-2,-,TRBV9,TGTGCCAGCAGCCGACAGGGGCCTGGTCAATATGGCTACACCTTC,CASSRQGPGQYGYTF
-,TRBJ2-2,-,TRBV24-1,TGTGCCACCAGTGATAGCCGACGGGGGAACACCGGGGAGCTGTTTTTT,CATSDSRRGNTGELFF
-,TRBJ2-7,-,TRBV6-5,TGTGCCAGCAGTTCCCAGGGGCCCCACGAGCAGTACTTC,CASSSQGPHEQYF
TRBD1,TRBJ2-7,once,TRBV19,TGTGCCAGTAGAGAGGACAGGCGCTACGAGCAGTACTTC,CASREDRRYEQYF
-,TRBJ2-7,-,TRBV6-5,TGTGCCAGCAGTTACGCCGGTTGGAGTTCCTACGAGCAGTACTTC,CASSYAGWSSYEQYF
-,TRBJ2-1,-,TRBV19,TGTGCCAGTAGTAGGGGTGGACAGACTAATTACAATGAGCAGTTCTTC,CASSRGGQTNYNEQFF
-,TRBJ2-1,-,TRBV9,TGTGCCAGCAGCGCCCGTTCCTCCTACAATGAGCAGTTCTTC,CASSARSSYNEQFF
-,TRBJ1-4,-,TRBV9,TGTGCCAGCAGCACCGGACAGTACATTAATGAAAAACTGTTTTTT,CASSTGQYINEKLFF
TRBD1,TRBJ1-4,-,TRBV7-9,TGTGCCAGCGCCTTTAGACAGGGGATGGCTGAAAAACTGTTTTTT,CASAFRQGMAEKLFF
TRBD2,TRBJ2-1,-,TRBV3-1/TRBV3-2,TGTGCCAGCAGCCCTCCGGGGCTAGCGGGAGGGCCAAATGAGCAGTTCTTC,CASSPPGLAGGPNEQFF
-,TRBJ2-5,-,TRBV5-5,TGTGCCAGCAGCTCGGGGTTTGGAGAGGAGACCCAGTACTTC,CASSSGFGEETQYF
-,TRBJ1-3,-,TRBV5-1,TGCGCCAGCAGCCAACAGGGAGCCGGTGGAAACACCATATATTTT,CASSQQGAGGNTIYF
-,TRBJ2-1,-,TRBV2,TGTGCCAGCAGTGACCTTTCTAGGAACAATGAGCAGTTCTTC,CASSDLSRNNEQFF
-,TRBJ2-7,-,TRBV19,TGTGCCAGTAGTATAGGTAGCAGGGGGGCCGCCGAGCAGTACTTC,CASSIGSRGAAEQYF
TRBD2,TRBJ2-5,-,TRBV6-2/TRBV6-3,TGTGCCAGCAGTTACAAGCTAGCGGGAGGTTTTTTGGAAGAGACCCAGTACTTC,CASSYKLAGGFLEETQYF
-,TRBJ2-1,-,TRBV5-4,TGTGCCAGCAGCGGGGGGAGAGGCTCCTACAATGAGCAGTTCTTC,CASSGGRGSYNEQFF
-,TRBJ2-5,-,TRBV9,TGTGCCAGCAGCGTAGGTGGGGGCCGTGGGCAAGAGACCCAGTACTTC,CASSVGGGRGQETQYF
-,TRBJ1-4,-,TRBV6-5,TGTGCCAGCAGTTATTGGCGCGGGGAAAAACTGTTTTTT,CASSYWRGEKLFF
-,TRBJ1-2,-,TRBV4-1,TGCGCCAGCAGCCAAGATCTGACAGGCCGAGGATATGGCTACACCTTC,CASSQDLTGRGYGYTF
-,TRBJ1-2,-,TRBV5-1,TGCGCCAGCAGCTTGGCCCCGGGATCCGGGGCTAACTATGGCTACACCTTC,CASSLAPGSGANYGYTF
TRBD1,TRBJ2-2,-,TRBV7-8,TGTGCCAGCAGCGTTCGGGACAGGGTGGCCACCGGGGAGCTGTTTTTT,CASSVRDRVATGELFF
TRBD2,TRBJ2-3,-,TRBV5-1,TGCGCCAGCAACAAACTAGCGGGGGCGCGTGATACGCAGTATTTT,CASNKLAGARDTQYF